What follows is one T cell receptor beta chain and its context. Original processing notes: It was from reference gene primer amplification that nucleated cell counts were estimated. The assay was immunoSEQ multiplex PCR, and TCRdb's table has in-frame clones only and misses some. D and trimming were read from the DNA, whereas the V and J calls and clone size are those reported in that table. The data contain around 140,000 clones, about 80% of them singletons. The source of the sample is a study of blood T cell repertoires in COVID-19. On the study more broadly: Samples representing acute and convalescent COVID-19 were sourced from the United States, Italy and Spain. Nucleic acid was either cDNA or gDNA, and it came from T cells, B-cell-depleted T cells, or PBMCs.

CDR1 is SGHDT, CDR2 YYEEEE, per germline. Trimming at V came to 2 bases and at J to 3 bases, leaving 3 bases not matched to a gene. The CDR3 covers 15 residues. This receptor was identified in a man aged 45-65 years with acute or convalescent COVID-19. Sequenced sample: peripheral blood. The genes are TRBV5-6 and TRBJ2-3, with TRBD2 matching over 10 bases. In DNA, the CDR3 is TGTGCCAGCAGCTTTTATAGCGGGGGGACAGATACGCAGTATTTT. This gives the protein CASSFYSGGTDTQYF.